Listed below are T cell receptor beta chains from one sample, sequenced in a study of post-analysis software for immune sequencing data. TCRdb reprocessed the PCR reads with MiXCR, giving one entry per CDR3 protein. Of 400,000 to 500,000 distinct CDR3 sequences listed, 35% to 45% are singletons. Sequenced: blood. All receptors derive from a girl aged 2 to 10 with multiple sclerosis. The CDR3 runs from the conserved cysteine through the conserved F or W. The order of the fields is clone size, D gene, J gene, V gene, CDR3 length, CDR3 protein, CDR3 DNA. The D gene is left open where the match is weak. Clone size is not always given. Where it is, it says once, few, many or a class for expanded clones.

. | . | TRBJ2-5 | TRBV2 | 14 | CASSMTTIQETQYF | TGTGCCAGCAGTATGACTACCATCCAAGAGACCCAGTACTTC
few | TRBD1 | TRBJ1-4 | TRBV2 | 14 | CASSGQGAREKLFF | TGTGCCAGCAGCGGACAGGGGGCGCGTGAAAAACTGTTTTTT
. | . | TRBJ2-5 | TRBV20-1 | 15 | CSASSPAGAQETQYF | TGCAGTGCTAGTAGCCCTGCGGGGGCACAAGAGACCCAGTACTTC
. | TRBD1 | TRBJ1-2 | TRBV20-1 | 14 | CSATPGQVRDGYTF | TGCAGTGCTACCCCGGGACAGGTTCGGGATGGCTACACCTTC
few | TRBD1 | TRBJ2-5 | TRBV29-1 | 13 | CSGGQGVGETQYF | TGCAGCGGCGGACAGGGGGTAGGAGAGACCCAGTACTTC
. | . | TRBJ1-5 | TRBV12-3/TRBV12-4 | 15 | CASSLRQYCNQPQHF | TGTGCCAGCAGTTTAAGGCAATATTGCAATCAGCCCCAGCATTTT
. | . | TRBJ1-1 | TRBV29-1 | 13 | CSVGPGGSTEAFF | TGCAGCGTCGGACCGGGAGGATCCACTGAAGCTTTCTTT
few | . | TRBJ1-2 | TRBV20-1 | 16 | CSAREIEGPAWDGYTF | TGCAGTGCTAGAGAGATAGAAGGTCCCGCCTGGGATGGCTACACCTTC
. | TRBD1 | TRBJ1-2 | TRBV2 | 13 | CASSGGTGGGYTF | TGTGCCAGCAGTGGGGGGACAGGTGGAGGCTACACCTTC
few | . | TRBJ2-5 | TRBV7-2 | 14 | CASSFMGGQETQYF | TGTGCCAGCAGCTTCATGGGGGGACAAGAGACCCAGTACTTC